Following are 6 T cell receptor beta chains from one sample sequenced in a study of cytomegalovirus exposure and HLA in healthy donors. PCR was performed using 60 Vbeta and 13 Jbeta primers. Clones were read by immunoSEQ multiplex PCR, and TCRdb kept only the in-frame ones, dropping some. This sample has under 200,000 clones, with around three quarters found just once. The sample taken for sequencing was PBMCs. The receptors here all came from a man in his thirties or forties in good health and CMV-seronegative.

As DNA, the CDR3 is TGTGCCAGCCAGCCGTGGGCCCTGAACACCGGGGAGCTGTTTTTT. Translated, it gives CASQPWALNTGELFF. The rearrangement joins TRBV2 to TRBJ2-2; D is undetermined. The V end was cut by 8 bases, the J end by 1 base, with 14 bases between. Germline CDR1 is SNHLY and CDR2 is FYNNEI. CDR3 length: 15 amino acids.

The genes are TRBV11-2 and TRBJ2-1; tentative D call: TRBD2 (5 bases). V was clipped by 5 bases and J by 0 bases, with 14 bases between them. The germline V gene has CDR1 SGHAT and CDR2 FQNNGV. The CDR3 contains 16 residues. CDR3 nucleotide sequence: TGTGCCAGCAGCCTAATAGCGACGAGCTCCTACAATGAGCAGTTCTTC. Protein: CASSLIATSSYNEQFF.

V is TRBV10-3 and J is TRBJ1-2; TRBD1 agrees at 7 bases. With 2 bases clipped from V and 1 base from J, the junction kept 4 bases outside the gene matches. This CDR3 region has 15 residues. Looked up from germline, CDR1 is ENHRY and CDR2 is SYGVKD. The CDR3 nucleotides read TGTGCCATCAGTGAGGTGGGACAGCTTAACTATGGCTACACCTTC. Its protein is CAISEVGQLNYGYTF.

A remark on this clone: At one end, the junction sequence differs from germline, possibly due to a read error. The chain employs TRBV7-7 and TRBJ2-3, with 10 nucleotides matching TRBD2. Germline values: CDR1 SSHAT, CDR2 FNYEAQ (reference sequence). This CDR3 has 15 amino acids. CDR3 DNA sequence: TGTGCTAGCAGCCCCGGGACTAGCGATTTAGATACGCAGTATTTT. Translated: CASSPGTSDLDTQYF.

The rearrangement joins TRBV28 to TRBJ1-2; 8 bases agree with TRBD1. V shed 6 bases and J 8 bases; nucleotides not matched to a gene: 17. The germline V gene has CDR1 MDHEN and CDR2 SYDVKM. This CDR3 contains 16 residues. For the CDR3, the DNA is TGTGCCAGCAGGGCTCAACCGGGACAGGACAACTTGGGCTACACCTTC. This gives the protein CASRAQPGQDNLGYTF.

The chain joins TRBV5-6 to TRBJ2-2; D is perhaps TRBD2 (6 bases). Trimming pared 2 bases from V and 0 bases from J, leaving 11 bases between. The germline CDR1 and CDR2 sequences are SGHDT and YYEEEE. CDR3 length: 16 amino acids. For the CDR3, the DNA is TGTGCCAGCAGCTTAAGGGGACTGTCGAACACCGGGGAGCTGTTTTTT. It translates to CASSLRGLSNTGELFF.